This T cell receptor beta chain was found in a study of T cell responses to AZD1222 COVID-19 vaccine. Study-level results: A reported finding is that nearly half of spike-specific TCRs target unmutated variant regions.

Comment on this clone: Its matching antigen is unknown.

TCRdb keeps only in-frame clones here, not all; method: immunoSEQ multiplex PCR. This table has 90,000 to 110,000 clones, over 75% appearing once. This CDR3 comprises 16 residues. V gave up 1 base and J gave up 0 bases, with 11 bases separating them. Germline V gene sequence: CDR1 SGHKS, CDR2 YYEKEE (reference sequence). Specimen: peripheral blood, collected on day 0 of MenACWY control vaccination. This chain joins TRBV5-5 and TRBJ2-1; D gene unclear. This receptor was identified in an adult in good health. The CDR3 here is CASSLTAGSSYNEQFF. The CDR3, as DNA: TGTGCCAGCAGCTTGACCGCCGGGTCCTCCTACAATGAGCAGTTCTTC.